Following are 27 T cell receptor beta chains from one sample sequenced in a study of memory CD4+ T cells and cytomegalovirus serostatus. Single viable CD3+CD4+CD8-CD45RO+ cells were sorted as the memory CD4+ T cells. The protocol was immunoSEQ multiplex PCR, while the TCRdb copy is restricted to in-frame clones and leaves out a portion. Here the sample spans tens of thousands of clones, roughly 78% being singletons. Input material: memory CD4+ T cells from blood. The receptors derive from an adult in good health and CMV-seronegative.

The chain joins TRBV11-3 to TRBJ2-3; D is unresolved. V was shortened by 1 base and J by 0 bases, with 5 bases between the two germline ends. The CDR3 covers 14 residues. Germline lookup yields CDR1 SGHNT and CDR2 YENEEA. The CDR3 DNA reads TGTGCCAGCAGCTTAGGTTCTAGCACAGATACGCAGTATTTT. Its protein product is CASSLGSSTDTQYF.

The rearrangement uses TRBV5-1 and TRBJ1-4; D perhaps matches TRBD1 (6 bases). V was clipped by 3 bases and J by 5 bases, with 14 bases between them. The CDR3 length is 15 residues. Germline CDR1 reads SGHRS; CDR2 reads YFSETQ. The CDR3 spells CASSSTDRKNEKLFF. The CDR3 nucleotides read TGCGCCAGCAGCTCCACCGACAGGAAAAATGAAAAACTGTTTTTT.

This chain uses TRBV5-1 with TRBJ2-7; D is possibly TRBD2 (5 bases). The germline V gene has CDR1 SGHRS and CDR2 YFSETQ. The CDR3 contains 15 residues. The ends were cut back, 2 bases at V and 5 bases at J, with 17 bases in the middle. The CDR3 DNA follows: TGCGCCAGCAGCTTATACTTAGCGTCGCCCGACGAGCAGTACTTC. Its protein is CASSLYLASPDEQYF.

The chain is built from TRBV19 and TRBJ2-6; D perhaps matches TRBD2 (7 bases). Germline assignment: CDR1 LNHDA and CDR2 SQIVND (reference sequence). The V and J ends lost 6 bases and 1 base respectively, with 13 bases between them. The CDR3 spans 16 residues. The CDR3 DNA sequence: TGTGCCAGTAGCCTTCGGGGGGCGTCTGGGGCCAACGTCCTGACTTTC. It translates to CASSLRGASGANVLTF.

CDR3 protein: CASSFWARYGYTF. In DNA form, the CDR3 reads TGCGCCAGCAGCTTTTGGGCACGGTATGGCTACACCTTC. The rearrangement uses TRBV5-1 and TRBJ1-2; D call uncertain. The CDR3 consists of 13 residues. The germline gives CDR1 SGHRS, CDR2 YFSETQ. Between the trimmed V and J ends, which lost 2 bases and 5 bases, there was a span of 10 bases. Supplemented by reference TRBV5-1 and TRBJ1-2, the full variable domain reads KAGVTQTPRYLIKTRGQQVTLSCSPISGHRSVSWYQQTPGQGLQFLFEYFSETQRNKGNFPGRFSGRQFSNSRSEMNVSTLELGDSALYLCASSFWARYGYTFGSGTRLTVV.

The genes are TRBV28 and TRBJ2-3, with TRBD1 matching 8 bases. There are 17 residues in the CDR3. Trimming at V came to 3 bases and at J to 1 base, leaving 9 bases not matched to a gene. Germline loops: CDR1 MDHEN, CDR2 SYDVKM. CDR3: CASSFGQGAFGTDTQYF. Here the CDR3 DNA reads TGTGCCAGCAGTTTCGGGCAGGGGGCTTTTGGCACAGATACGCAGTATTTT.

The chain employs TRBV25-1 and TRBJ2-4; maybe TRBD2 (6 bases). Germline V lookup: CDR1 MGHDK, CDR2 SYGVNS. Trimming removed 1 base at V and 8 bases at J, with 12 bases between. This CDR3 region has 14 residues. DNA for the CDR3: TGTGCCAGCAGTGAATTTGGCAGGGAGGACATTCAGTACTTC. This codes for CASSEFGREDIQYF.

This chain connects TRBV5-1 to TRBJ1-1; possibly TRBD1 for D (6 bases). CDR1 and CDR2 from the germline V gene are SGHRS and YFSETQ. The CDR3 extends over 14 amino acids. The V end was cut by 4 bases, the J end by 3 bases, with 13 bases between. CDR3 in DNA: TGCGCCAGCAGCCTTACAGGGTCTCACACTGAAGCTTTCTTT. This translates into CASSLTGSHTEAFF. The complete variable domain, with remaining parts taken from reference TRBV5-1 and TRBJ1-1, reads KAGVTQTPRYLIKTRGQQVTLSCSPISGHRSVSWYQQTPGQGLQFLFEYFSETQRNKGNFPGRFSGRQFSNSRSEMNVSTLELGDSALYLCASSLTGSHTEAFFGQGTRLTVV.

This chain links TRBV5-4 with TRBJ2-7; either TRBD1 or TRBD2 may fit D (6 bases each). Germline CDR1 SGHNT, CDR2 YYREEE (reference sequence). This CDR3 has 14 residues. V lost 0 bases, J lost 0 bases, and 7 bases lay in between. CDR3 DNA: TGTGCCAGCAGCTTGGAGGGGGGCTCCTACGAGCAGTACTTC. Its protein product is CASSLEGGSYEQYF.

The J gene is TRBJ2-7, the V gene TRBV11-1, with 10 bases aligning to TRBD2. This CDR3 is 19 amino acids long. Trimming at V came to 3 bases and at J to 0 bases, leaving 14 bases not matched to a gene. The germline gives CDR1 SGHAT, CDR2 FQDESV (reference sequence). Here the CDR3 DNA reads TGTGCCAGCAGCTTCACTAGCGGGATCGGAGCCCGGAGCTCCTACGAGCAGTACTTC. Its translation is CASSFTSGIGARSSYEQYF.

The CDR3 reads CAWTRSRGEQYF. The CDR3 bases are TGTGCCTGGACCCGGTCGAGGGGCGAGCAGTACTTC. This chain uses TRBV30 with TRBJ2-7; D could derive from TRBD1 or TRBD2 (5 bases each). V was trimmed by 4 bases and J by 6 bases, leaving 13 bases between them. Per the germline V gene, CDR1 is GTSNPN and CDR2 is SVGIG (reference sequence). The CDR3 consists of 12 residues.

The chain couples TRBV9 to TRBJ2-1, with 9 bases identical to TRBD1. V was clipped by 0 bases and J by 9 bases; unmatched bases: 4. CDR3 length equals 14 residues. Germline CDR1 is SGDLS and CDR2 is YYNGEE. The CDR3 reads CASSVGGQGTEQFF. The CDR3 bases are TGTGCCAGCAGCGTAGGGGGACAGGGCACTGAGCAGTTCTTC.

The CDR3 is CASSLNPQGAGYGYTF. CDR3 DNA: TGCGCCAGCAGCTTGAACCCGCAGGGGGCTGGCTATGGCTACACCTTC. V and J are TRBV5-1 and TRBJ1-2; 8 nucleotides agree with TRBD1. Trimming at V came to 1 base and at J to 4 bases, leaving 9 bases not matched to a gene. The CDR3 covers 16 residues. In germline, CDR1 is SGHRS, CDR2 YFSETQ.

The chain has TRBV2 and TRBJ1-5; D call uncertain. Germline V gene sequence: CDR1 SNHLY, CDR2 FYNNEI. The CDR3 runs to 14 residues. V lost 6 bases, J lost 5 bases, and 14 bases lay in between. CDR3 DNA sequence: TGTGCCAGCAGCGGAGACATGATATATCAGCCCCAGCATTTT. This codes for CASSGDMIYQPQHF.

This clone was picked up a small number of times. V is TRBV5-1 and J is TRBJ2-7; D is ambiguous. The germline V gene encodes CDR1 SGHRS and CDR2 YFSETQ. V lost 6 bases, J lost 3 bases, and 13 bases lay in between. There are 13 residues in the CDR3. This CDR3 reads CASTPMWGYEQYF. Written as DNA, the CDR3 is TGCGCCAGCACCCCGATGTGGGGCTACGAGCAGTACTTC.

V is TRBV6-6 and J is TRBJ1-1, with D possibly being TRBD1 (6 bases). Germline-derived CDR1 and CDR2 are MNHNY and SVGAGI (reference sequence). The V end was cut by 5 bases, the J end by 8 bases, with 9 bases between. The CDR3 is 11 amino acids. DNA for the CDR3: TGTGCCAGCAGTAGCAGGGGCGAAGCTTTCTTT. Its translation is CASSSRGEAFF.

The chain combines TRBV5-6 with TRBJ2-7, with TRBD2 as a possible D gene (5 bases). Germline V CDR1 and CDR2: SGHDT, YYEEEE. The CDR3 is 14 amino acids. V was shortened by 0 bases and J by 6 bases, with 13 bases between the two germline ends. DNA for the CDR3: TGTGCCAGCAGCTTGGTCGGGGTCTCGGGCGAGCAGTACTTC. Translated: CASSLVGVSGEQYF.

CDR3 in DNA: TGCAGCGTTGCCGGGCCACAGAGGAGCACTGAAGCTTTCTTT. Residues: CSVAGPQRSTEAFF. The J gene is TRBJ1-1, the V gene TRBV29-1; D not certain. The CDR3 consists of 14 residues. CDR1 SQVTM and CDR2 ANQGSEA come from the germline V gene. The V end was cut by 4 bases, the J end by 4 bases, with 16 bases between.

This clone has just one count. V and J are TRBV11-2 and TRBJ2-7; D call uncertain. Germline V gene sequence: CDR1 SGHAT, CDR2 FQNNGV. Deletions cut 0 bases from V and 4 bases from J, with 4 bases between. CDR3 length: 12 residues. The CDR3, as DNA: TGTGCCAGCAGCTTAGACCGGTACGAGCAGTACTTC. It codes for CASSLDRYEQYF.

The chain links TRBV14 to TRBJ2-6, with D perhaps matching TRBD1 (5 bases). Trimming removed 4 bases from V and 1 base from J, with 11 bases in between. CDR1 is SGHDN, CDR2 FVKESK, per germline. CDR3 length: 16 amino acids. CDR3 DNA sequence: TGTGCCAGCAGCCGGGTTCAGGGTTCTGGGGCCAACGTCCTGACTTTC. It yields the protein CASSRVQGSGANVLTF.

J is TRBJ2-3 and V is TRBV7-9, with 8 bases lining up with TRBD2. The germline V gene encodes CDR1 SEHNR and CDR2 FQNEAQ (reference sequence). With V trimmed by 2 bases and J by 4 bases, 8 bases remained unmatched. This CDR3 region has 16 residues. In DNA form, the CDR3 reads TGTGCCAGCAGCTTAACGACGGGAGGGCGGGCAGATACGCAGTATTTT. This codes for CASSLTTGGRADTQYF.

This chain connects TRBV25-1 to TRBJ1-2, with no clear D. CDR1 is MGHDK, CDR2 SYGVNS, per germline. V gave up 1 base and J gave up 10 bases, with 7 bases separating them. The CDR3 length is 11 residues. CDR3 region: CASSESRFYTF. CDR3 coding DNA: TGTGCCAGCAGTGAATCGCGGTTCTACACCTTC.

This rearrangement joins TRBV7-9 to TRBJ1-1; D is ambiguous. Trimming removed 5 bases from V and 7 bases from J, with 20 bases in between. The CDR3 sequence is 15 residues long. CDR1 and CDR2 (germline): SEHNR, FQNEAQ (reference sequence). CDR3 loop: CASSSKIGSEGEAFF. In nucleotides, the CDR3 is TGTGCCAGCAGCAGCAAAATCGGAAGTGAGGGTGAAGCTTTCTTT.

This clone was detected once. This chain links TRBV7-8 with TRBJ2-3; the D gene is possibly TRBD1 (6 bases). V was cut by 1 base and J by 0 bases, with 14 bases left in between. From germline, CDR1 is SGHVS and CDR2 FQNEAQ. The CDR3 loop spans 17 amino acids. CDR3 bases: TGTGCCAGCAGCTTAGGTTCAGGGGTTACTAGCACAGATACGCAGTATTTT. Translated: CASSLGSGVTSTDTQYF.

This clone was counted between two and nine times. The V call is TRBV25-1, the J call TRBJ1-2; D not resolved. The germline CDR1 and CDR2 sequences are MGHDK and SYGVNS. With 3 bases removed from V and 4 bases from J, the gap between germline ends came to 21 bases. CDR3 length equals 17 residues. This chain's CDR3 is CASSETGYANGSYGYTF. The CDR3 region has the DNA TGTGCCAGCAGTGAGACTGGGTATGCAAACGGTAGCTATGGCTACACCTTC.

As concerns this clone: Distinct nucleotide sequences in the sample also encode this CDR3. The V and J genes are TRBV5-1 and TRBJ2-5; 7 bases fit TRBD1. Unmatched junction bases numbered 19, after V lost 0 bases and J lost 14 bases. This CDR3 has 16 residues. Per germline, CDR1 SGHRS and CDR2 YFSETQ. In DNA, the CDR3 is TGCGCCAGCAGCTTGGGTGCAGGGACAGCCCCAAAGGACCAATACTTC. Protein product: CASSLGAGTAPKDQYF.

V usage is TRBV25-1 and J usage is TRBJ1-2; TRBD1 aligns across 9 bases. Germline CDR1 reads MGHDK; CDR2 reads SYGVNS. This CDR3 has 16 residues. The trim removed 1 base at V and 7 bases at J, leaving 10 bases unmatched. The CDR3 reads CASSESGQGWLSGYTF. The CDR3 region has the DNA TGTGCCAGCAGTGAATCGGGACAGGGATGGTTAAGTGGCTACACCTTC.